This TCR beta chain was retrieved from a study of blood T cells in healthy people across ages (dated by TCRdb to 2015 to 2017). Broadly, across the study: Template switching captured roughly one uniquely barcoded TCR beta cDNA molecule per two T cells in model experiments. The study measured age-related changes in TCR beta repertoire diversity using deep sequencing normalized with unique cDNA molecular identifiers. Donors were grouped into four age groups: young (average about 15 years), middle-aged (roughly 38), aged (62) and long-lived (around 82). Donors of different ages were randomly distributed across sequencing lanes to avoid experimental bias. Two additional independent replicas of 1 million unique cDNA reads from the same blood draw were analyzed for two donors (one aged 18 to 29 and one aged 80 or older).

This clonotype turned up a few times. What antigen it recognizes has not been identified. No qualities accompany the bases; no much larger clone lies one base away. The CDR3 spans 16 residues, from the cysteine through the phenylalanine. CDR3 DNA is the only sequence kept; it has 48 bases, read in frame from the first base. CDR1 and CDR2 are read off the germline V gene as SGHTA and FQGNSA. The V end gives up 1 base and the J end 4 bases, leaving 9 bases in the junction not matched to a gene. Points the paper makes about the study in general: Compared with the aged group, more naive CD4+ T cells, fewer expanded clones and increased TCR diversity were shown by the long-lived group, suggesting age selection. Estimates of total diversity based on one million sequenced T cells were regarded as lower bounds and as underestimates. Because the CMV infection status of the donors was unknown, age-related changes in expanded clonotypes may potentially have been confounded. Conclusive comparison of naive and antigen-experienced compartments was prevented by the profiling of bulk unsorted PBMCs. Observed TCR beta diversity per million T cells fell roughly linearly with age, and a significant reduction was already apparent by age approximately 41. The percentage of naive T cells measured by flow cytometry correlated strongly with observed TCR beta diversity.

The library came from 5' RACE. TCRdb names Illumina HiSeq 2500 as the instrument used. A second about 6 to 11 cycle PCR used a sample-barcoded 5' primer and a J-beta primer mix. Each TCR beta cDNA molecule received a unique molecular identifier from a template-switch 5' adaptor carrying 12 random nucleotides. Each sample yielded at least 3 million CDR3-containing paired-end reads. The Mint cDNA synthesis kit, primed by a TRBC-specific oligonucleotide, was used to synthesize first-strand cDNA from all RNA. All cDNA was treated with uracil-DNA glycosylase and then went through a first 18-cycle PCR with the universal primers M1SS and BC2_uni_R. Under the source paper's analysis protocol: For normalization, 1 million high-quality reads were randomly selected from each sample, with every read carrying a distinct molecular identifier. Reads with shared molecular identifiers were discarded instead of being binned into consensus sequences. MiTCR, run with a Q25 quality threshold and the strictest error-elimination algorithm, handled CDR3 identification, clonotype clustering and error correction. A nonparametric unseen species model with Euler transformation was used to estimate a lower bound on total TCR beta diversity. TCRdb ran its own pipeline on the public reads, namely fastp trimming at Q25 and MiXCR clone calling, and kept in-frame beta chains. Every distinct CDR3 protein forms one entry, paired with its most common genes and DNA. The V and J calls, along with clone size, are taken from TCRdb and not from the paper's own processing. Across this sample there are fewer than 950,000 distinct CDR3 sequences, with 36% seen only once. 10% to 15% of the sample goes to the ten largest clones.

The donors were 40 or so Caucasian individuals from Russia, aged 6 to 90 years, who were systemically healthy. Each donor gave roughly 11 milliliters of peripheral blood, drawn into EDTA-treated Vacutainer tubes. Ficoll-Paque density-gradient centrifugation was used to isolate PBMCs, with at least 6 million per sample. Trizol reagent was used to extract total RNA from PBMCs, with at least 6 micrograms per sample. For every donor, an aliquot of PBMCs went through flow cytometry to measure the percentages of naive CD45RAhigh/CD27high T cells. The sequencing input was blood. The chain employs TRBV7-2 and TRBJ1-2; TRBD1 lines up with 7 middle nucleotides. This sequence originates from a man younger than 35 in good health. The CDR3 sequence is CASSLVSTGEGYGYTF. In nucleotide form, the sequence is TGTGCCAGCAGCTTAGTTTCAACAGGGGAGGGCTATGGCTACACCTTC.